This TCR beta chain was sequenced for a study of beta chain features in type 1 diabetes. Whole-study findings and limits: Sequencing used cDNA, and cells with high TCR expression could therefore be over-represented. Patients with type 1 diabetes showed fewer VDJ junction insertions and more deletions.

Turning to this clone: Its target is not known.

Expressed TCRB transcripts got sequenced, as all isolated RNA was reverse transcribed. The average output of naive, central memory and regulatory T cell samples was approximately 3.6 million reads. The method was immunoSEQ multiplex PCR; TCRdb's version includes in-frame clones alone and lacks a portion of them. The sample holds more than 300,000 clones; around 15% are singletons and the top ten take about 0.018%. The CDR3 length is 16 residues. Losses at the gene ends were 2 bases for V and 3 bases for J; bases not matched to a gene: 10. Germline CDR1 is SQVTM and CDR2 is ANQGSEA. The sequencing sample was made of naive CD4+ T cells from blood. This TCR was sampled from a woman aged 18-30 years in good health. V is TRBV29-1 and J is TRBJ2-1; 7 nucleotides line up with TRBD2. The CDR3 reads CSVELQGRDYYNEQFF. The DNA of the CDR3 is TGCAGCGTTGAACTCCAGGGACGGGACTACTACAATGAGCAGTTCTTC.